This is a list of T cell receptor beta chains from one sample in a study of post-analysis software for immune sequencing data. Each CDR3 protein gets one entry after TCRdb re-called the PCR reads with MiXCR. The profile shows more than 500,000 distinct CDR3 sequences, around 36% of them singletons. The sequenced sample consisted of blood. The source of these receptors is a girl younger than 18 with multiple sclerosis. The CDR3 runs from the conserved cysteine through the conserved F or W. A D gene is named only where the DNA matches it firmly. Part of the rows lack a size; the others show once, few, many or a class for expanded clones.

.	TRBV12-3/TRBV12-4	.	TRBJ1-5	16	CASSLGGKDSNQPQHF	TGTGCCAGCAGTTTAGGAGGGAAAGATAGCAATCAGCCCCAGCATTTT
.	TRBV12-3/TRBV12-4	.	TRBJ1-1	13	CASSLHQGVQAFF	TGTGCCAGCAGTCTCCACCAGGGTGTTCAAGCTTTCTTT
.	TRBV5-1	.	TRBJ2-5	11	CASRQKETQYF	TGCGCCAGCCGACAGAAGGAGACCCAGTACTTC
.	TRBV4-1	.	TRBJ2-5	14	CASSQDGDGETQYF	TGCGCCAGCAGCCAAGACGGGGACGGAGAGACCCAGTACTTC
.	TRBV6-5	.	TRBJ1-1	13	CASSYYPQGEAFF	TGTGCCAGCAGTTACTACCCACAGGGTGAAGCTTTCTTT
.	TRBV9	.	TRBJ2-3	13	CASSVMAGGTQYF	TGTGCCAGCAGCGTTATGGCCGGAGGCACGCAGTATTTT
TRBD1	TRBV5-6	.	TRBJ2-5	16	CASSLMKGALQETQYF	TGTGCCAGCAGCTTGATGAAGGGGGCTCTCCAAGAGACCCAGTACTTC
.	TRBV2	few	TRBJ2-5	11	CASTAEETQYF	TGTGCCAGCACGGCCGAAGAGACCCAGTACTTC
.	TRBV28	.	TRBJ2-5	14	CASSFQTLQETQYF	TGTGCCAGCAGTTTTCAAACCCTACAAGAGACCCAGTACTTC
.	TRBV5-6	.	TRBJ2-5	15	CASSLRTGTQETQYF	TGTGCCAGCAGCTTACGAACCGGGACACAAGAGACCCAGTACTTC
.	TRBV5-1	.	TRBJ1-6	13	CASSSGASSPLHF	TGCGCCAGCAGCTCCGGGGCATCGTCACCCCTCCACTTT
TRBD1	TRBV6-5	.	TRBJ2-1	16	CASSYSKGAEYNEQFF	TGTGCCAGCAGTTACTCTAAGGGGGCCGAATACAATGAGCAGTTCTTC
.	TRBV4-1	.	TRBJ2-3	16	CASSQDSLTGTDTQYF	TGCGCCAGCAGCCAAGATTCGCTCACTGGCACAGATACGCAGTATTTT
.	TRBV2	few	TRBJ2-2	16	CASRTVKSGNTGELFF	TGTGCCAGCCGGACAGTGAAAAGCGGGAACACCGGGGAGCTGTTTTTT
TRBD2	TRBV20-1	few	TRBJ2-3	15	CSAPPSGGGTDTQYF	TGCAGTGCGCCGCCTAGCGGGGGGGGTACAGATACGCAGTATTTT
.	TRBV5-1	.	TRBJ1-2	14	CASSLGDGNYGYTF	TGCGCCAGCAGCTTGGGGGACGGTAACTATGGCTACACCTTC
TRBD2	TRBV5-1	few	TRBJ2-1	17	CASSLAGLAGAYNEQFF	TGCGCCAGCAGCTTGGCCGGGTTAGCGGGGGCGTACAATGAGCAGTTCTTC
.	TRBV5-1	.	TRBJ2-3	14	CASSWTESTDTQYF	TGCGCCAGCAGCTGGACAGAAAGCACAGATACGCAGTATTTT
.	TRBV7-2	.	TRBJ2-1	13	CASSFPWGDEQFF	TGTGCCAGCAGCTTTCCGTGGGGAGACGAGCAGTTCTTC
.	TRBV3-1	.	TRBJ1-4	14	CAGSQDSQTEKLFF	TGTGCCGGCAGCCAAGATAGTCAGACCGAAAAACTGTTTTTT
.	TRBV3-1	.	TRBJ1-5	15	CASSLGRRLNQPQHF	TGTGCCAGCAGCCTAGGGAGACGGCTCAATCAGCCCCAGCATTTT
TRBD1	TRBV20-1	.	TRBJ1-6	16	CSARVQGAAYNSPLHF	TGCAGTGCTAGAGTACAGGGGGCGGCCTATAATTCACCCCTCCACTTT
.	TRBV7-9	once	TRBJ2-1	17	CASSLRRPRFSYNEQFF	TGTGCCAGCAGCTTGCGCCGGCCACGATTCTCCTACAATGAGCAGTTCTTC
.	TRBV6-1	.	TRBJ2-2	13	CASSEVNPGELFF	TGTGCCAGCAGTGAAGTAAACCCCGGGGAGCTGTTTTTT
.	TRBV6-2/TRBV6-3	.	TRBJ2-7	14	CACSYSSQSYEQYF	TGTGCCTGCAGCTACAGCTCCCAATCCTACGAGCAGTACTTC
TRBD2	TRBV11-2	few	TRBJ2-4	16	CASSPGASGGVYIQYF	TGTGCCAGCAGCCCGGGAGCTAGCGGGGGGGTGTACATTCAGTACTTC
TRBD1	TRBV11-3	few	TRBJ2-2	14	CASSATGARGELFF	TGTGCCAGCAGCGCGACAGGGGCTCGCGGGGAGCTGTTTTTT
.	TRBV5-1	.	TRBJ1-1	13	CTSSEIHGAEAFF	TGCACCAGCAGCGAAATCCACGGCGCTGAAGCTTTCTTT
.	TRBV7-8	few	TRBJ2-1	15	CASSLRARDSNEQFF	TGTGCCAGCAGCTTACGGGCCAGGGATAGCAATGAGCAGTTCTTC
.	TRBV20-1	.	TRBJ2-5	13	CSARRDSGETQYF	TGCAGTGCTAGACGGGACTCTGGAGAGACCCAGTACTTC
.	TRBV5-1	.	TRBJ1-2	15	CASSGQGALNYGYTF	TGCGCCAGCAGCGGCCAAGGGGCCCTCAACTATGGCTACACCTTC
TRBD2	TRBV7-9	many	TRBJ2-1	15	CASSFTAGGYNEQFF	TGTGCCAGCAGCTTTACAGCGGGAGGGTACAATGAGCAGTTCTTC
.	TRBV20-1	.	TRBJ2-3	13	CSPWVPLTDTQYF	TGCAGTCCATGGGTTCCCCTCACAGATACGCAGTATTTT
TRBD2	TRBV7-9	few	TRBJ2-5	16	CASSSTSGESQETQYF	TGTGCCAGCAGCTCGACTAGCGGGGAGTCACAAGAGACCCAGTACTTC
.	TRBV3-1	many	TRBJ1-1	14	CASSQDPGQVEAFF	TGTGCCAGCAGCCAAGACCCGGGACAAGTTGAAGCTTTCTTT
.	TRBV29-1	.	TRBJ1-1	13	CSVRTTMNTEAFF	TGCAGCGTGCGGACAACGATGAACACTGAAGCTTTCTTT
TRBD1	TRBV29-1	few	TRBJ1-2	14	CSVDDREYNYGYTF	TGCAGCGTTGATGACAGGGAATACAACTATGGCTACACCTTC